This T cell receptor (beta chain) originates from a study of T cells in Graves' hyperthyroidism and ophthalmopathy. Study-level findings and limits: In blood, most of the thyroid clonotypes expanded above 0.001 were also present.

A single count supports this clonotype. Its specificity is not known. A much larger clone is a single base away; this may be a read error. RNA transcripts served as the template for amplifying TCR beta CDR3 regions. With the HTBI primer set, the TCR CDR3 went through a first round of RT-PCR. MiXCR, run by TCRdb on the multiplex PCR reads, gives a single entry per CDR3 protein. Of over 400,000 distinct CDR3 sequences listed, roughly 14% are singletons. Ophthalmopathy patients had Clinical Activity Score at least 3, NOSPECS grade at least 4, duration under 3 months. Every diagnosis used clinical symptoms, serum thyroxine and TRAb, thyroid ultrasound and orbital computed tomography. The PBMCs were taken from about 9.7 ml of fresh peripheral blood. CDR3 length: 14 amino acids. CDR1 SNHLY and CDR2 FYNNEI come from the germline V gene.

V and J are TRBV2 and TRBJ2-7; a weak D match, TRBD2 (5 bases). What was sequenced was blood. The sequence derives from a man between 18 and 35 years old with Graves' ophthalmopathy. The CDR3 DNA reads TGTACCAGCAGTGAACTAGGGATTGCCTACGAGCAGTACTTC. Translation gives CTSSELGIAYEQYF.